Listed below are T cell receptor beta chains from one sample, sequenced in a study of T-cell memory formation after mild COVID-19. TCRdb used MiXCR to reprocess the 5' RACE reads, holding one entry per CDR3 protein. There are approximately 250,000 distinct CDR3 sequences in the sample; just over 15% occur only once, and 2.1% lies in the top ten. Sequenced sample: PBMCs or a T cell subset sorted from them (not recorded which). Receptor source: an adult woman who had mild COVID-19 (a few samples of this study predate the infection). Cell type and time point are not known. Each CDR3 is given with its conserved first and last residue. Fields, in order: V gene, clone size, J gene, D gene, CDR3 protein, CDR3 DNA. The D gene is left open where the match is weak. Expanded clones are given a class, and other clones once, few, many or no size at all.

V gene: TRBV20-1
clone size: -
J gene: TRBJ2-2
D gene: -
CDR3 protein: CSARIIGGTGELFF
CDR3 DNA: TGCAGTGCTAGAATTATCGGGGGAACCGGGGAGCTGTTTTTT

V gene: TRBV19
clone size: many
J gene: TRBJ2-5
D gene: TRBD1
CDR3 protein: CASSKDRVETQYF
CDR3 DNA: TGTGCCAGTAGTAAGGACAGGGTGGAGACCCAGTACTTC

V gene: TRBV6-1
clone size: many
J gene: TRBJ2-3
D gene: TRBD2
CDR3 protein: CASKKRETSTDTQYF
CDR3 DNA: TGTGCCAGCAAAAAGCGGGAAACTAGCACAGATACGCAGTATTTT

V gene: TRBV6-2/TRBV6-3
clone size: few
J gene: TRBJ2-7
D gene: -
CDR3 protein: CASSYPGLTYEQYF
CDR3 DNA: TGTGCCAGCAGTTACCCGGGGTTAACCTACGAGCAGTACTTC

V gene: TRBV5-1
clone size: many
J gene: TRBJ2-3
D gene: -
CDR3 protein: CASSPRRGADTQYF
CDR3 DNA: TGCGCCAGCAGCCCGCGCCGAGGCGCAGATACGCAGTATTTT

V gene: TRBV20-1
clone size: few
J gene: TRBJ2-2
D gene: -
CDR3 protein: CSARVVGLGGELFF
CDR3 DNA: TGCAGTGCTAGAGTTGTGGGGTTGGGCGGGGAGCTGTTTTTT

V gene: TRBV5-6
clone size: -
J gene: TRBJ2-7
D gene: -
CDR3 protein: CASSTGAGGYYEQYF
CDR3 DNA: TGTGCCAGCAGCACAGGAGCCGGGGGCTATTACGAGCAGTACTTC

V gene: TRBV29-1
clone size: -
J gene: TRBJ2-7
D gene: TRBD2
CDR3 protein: CSVVPGLAGGVAYEQYF
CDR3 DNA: TGCAGCGTCGTCCCGGGACTAGCGGGAGGTGTGGCCTACGAGCAGTACTTC

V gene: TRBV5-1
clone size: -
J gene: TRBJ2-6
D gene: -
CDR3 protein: CASSLDSRDTLLSGANVLTF
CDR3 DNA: TGCGCCAGCAGCTTGGACTCCCGGGACACGCTCCTTTCTGGGGCCAACGTCCTGACTTTC

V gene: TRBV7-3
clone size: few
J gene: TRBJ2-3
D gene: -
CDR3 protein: CASSFKGRPDTQYF
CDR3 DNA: TGTGCCAGCAGCTTTAAGGGTCGACCAGATACGCAGTATTTT

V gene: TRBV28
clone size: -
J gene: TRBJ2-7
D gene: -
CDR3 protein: CASSSTSPSYEQYF
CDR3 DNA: TGTGCCAGCAGTTCCACTAGCCCCTCCTACGAGCAGTACTTC

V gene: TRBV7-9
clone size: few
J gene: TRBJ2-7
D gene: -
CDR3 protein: CASSIHAPGLGEQYF
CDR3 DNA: TGTGCCAGCAGCATACACGCCCCAGGCCTAGGCGAGCAGTACTTC

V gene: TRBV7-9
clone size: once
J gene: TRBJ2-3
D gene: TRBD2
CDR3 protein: CASSLEFAGRADTQYF
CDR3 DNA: TGTGCCAGCAGCTTAGAGTTCGCGGGGAGGGCAGATACGCAGTATTTT

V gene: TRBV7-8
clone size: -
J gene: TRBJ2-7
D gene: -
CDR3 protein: CASSRRASETYEQYF
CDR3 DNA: TGTGCCAGCAGCCGACGAGCTAGCGAGACCTACGAGCAGTACTTC

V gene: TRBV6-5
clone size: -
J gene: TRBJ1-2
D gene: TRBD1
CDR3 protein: CASSKDRSNYGYTF
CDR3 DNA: TGTGCCAGCAGTAAGGACAGGAGTAACTATGGCTACACCTTC

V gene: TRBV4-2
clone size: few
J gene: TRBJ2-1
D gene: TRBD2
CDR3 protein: CASSQDPGLGSDEQFF
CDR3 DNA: TGTGCCAGCAGCCAAGATCCGGGACTAGGGTCCGATGAGCAGTTCTTC

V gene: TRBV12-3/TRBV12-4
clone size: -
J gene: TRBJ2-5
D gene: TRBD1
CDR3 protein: CASSSGQGWTQYF
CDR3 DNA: TGTGCCAGCAGTTCCGGACAGGGCTGGACCCAGTACTTC

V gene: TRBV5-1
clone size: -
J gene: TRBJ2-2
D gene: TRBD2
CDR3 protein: CASSPGRGRDTGELFF
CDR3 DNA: TGCGCCAGCAGCCCCGGTCGCGGGAGAGACACCGGGGAGCTGTTTTTT

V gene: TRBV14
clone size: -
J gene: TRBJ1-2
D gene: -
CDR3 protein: CASSQTRRVGYTF
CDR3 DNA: TGTGCCAGCAGCCAGACACGGCGGGTTGGCTACACCTTC

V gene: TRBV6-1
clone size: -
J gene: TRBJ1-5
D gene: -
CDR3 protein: CASSEVLGAHQPQHF
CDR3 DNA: TGTGCCAGCAGTGAAGTATTGGGGGCCCATCAGCCCCAGCATTTT

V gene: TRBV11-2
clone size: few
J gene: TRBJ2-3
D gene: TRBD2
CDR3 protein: CASSLRLAGELSTDTQYF
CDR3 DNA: TGTGCCAGCAGCTTAAGACTAGCGGGGGAGTTAAGCACAGATACGCAGTATTTT

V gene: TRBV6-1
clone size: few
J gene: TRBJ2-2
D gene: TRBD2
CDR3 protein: CASTGRTPGTGELFF
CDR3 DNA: TGTGCCAGCACCGGGAGGACCCCGGGCACCGGGGAGCTGTTTTTT

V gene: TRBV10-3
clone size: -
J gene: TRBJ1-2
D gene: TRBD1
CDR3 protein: CAISEPDRAYGYTF
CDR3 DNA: TGTGCCATCAGTGAGCCGGACAGGGCCTATGGCTACACCTTC

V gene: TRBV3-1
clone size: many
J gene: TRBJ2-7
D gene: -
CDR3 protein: CASSQVDEQYF
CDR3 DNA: TGTGCCAGCAGCCAAGTCGACGAGCAGTACTTC

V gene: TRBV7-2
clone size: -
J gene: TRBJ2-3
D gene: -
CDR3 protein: CASSLVGLDTQYF
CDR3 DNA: TGTGCCAGCAGCTTAGTTGGGCTGGATACGCAGTATTTT

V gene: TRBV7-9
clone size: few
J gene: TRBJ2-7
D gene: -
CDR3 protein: CASSLGKGAGSYEQYF
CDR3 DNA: TGTGCCAGCAGCTTAGGTAAAGGTGCAGGCTCCTACGAGCAGTACTTC

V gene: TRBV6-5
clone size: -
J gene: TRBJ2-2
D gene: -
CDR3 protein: CASSSTATVHTGELFF
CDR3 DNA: TGTGCCAGCAGTTCCACGGCGACAGTCCACACCGGGGAGCTGTTTTTT

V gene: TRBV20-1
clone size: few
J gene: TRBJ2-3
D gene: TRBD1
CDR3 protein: CSGGQGADTQYF
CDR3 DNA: TGCAGTGGGGGACAGGGGGCAGATACGCAGTATTTT

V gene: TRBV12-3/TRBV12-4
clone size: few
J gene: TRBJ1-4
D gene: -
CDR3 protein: CASSLDPPLTNEKLFF
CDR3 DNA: TGTGCCAGCAGTTTAGACCCTCCCTTAACTAATGAAAAACTGTTTTTT

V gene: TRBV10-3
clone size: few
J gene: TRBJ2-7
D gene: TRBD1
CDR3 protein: CAISPRQGADHEQYF
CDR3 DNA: TGTGCCATCAGCCCCCGACAGGGGGCTGATCACGAGCAGTACTTC

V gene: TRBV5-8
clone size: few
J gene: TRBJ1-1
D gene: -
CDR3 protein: CASSWLTGGKAFF
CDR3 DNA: TGTGCCAGCAGCTGGTTGACTGGGGGAAAAGCTTTCTTT

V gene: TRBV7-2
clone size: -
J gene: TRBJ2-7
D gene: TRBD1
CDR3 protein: CASSFGRGQGNEQYF
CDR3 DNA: TGTGCCAGCAGCTTTGGCCGAGGACAGGGGAACGAGCAGTACTTC